This entry lists 16 T cell receptor beta chains sequenced from one sample in a study of post-analysis software for immune sequencing data. Researchers reported that TCR beta cDNA libraries carried unique molecular identifiers. TCRdb redid the calling of the PCR reads with MiXCR, one entry per CDR3 protein. The data contain about 500,000 distinct CDR3 sequences, 40% to 55% of them singletons. Findings of the study overall: Relative to controls, patients had five TRBV segments at higher frequency, with TRBV5-6, TRBV5-1 and TRBV20-1 among these.

No antigen has been identified for these receptors. What was sequenced was blood. The source is a girl aged 10-17 years with multiple sclerosis.

This clonotype was seen more than once but under ten times. V is TRBV2 and J is TRBJ1-4; D unresolved. Germline V gives CDR1 SNHLY, CDR2 FYNNEI. V was clipped by 7 bases and J by 4 bases, with 10 bases between them. The CDR3 consists of 13 residues. The CDR3 loop is CASTRERNEKLFF. Written as DNA, the CDR3 is TGTGCCAGCACCCGAGAGCGTAATGAAAAACTGTTTTTT.

The rearrangement links TRBV12-3 or TRBV12-4 to TRBJ2-1; D gene ambiguous. There are 12 residues in the CDR3. V dropped 7 bases and J dropped 6 bases, with 10 bases sitting between them. The CDR3 DNA reads as TGTGCCAGCACCCTCGGACCCAATGAGCAGTTCTTC. Translating gives CASTLGPNEQFF.

About this clonotype itself: This may be a read error: a much more frequent sequence differs by one nucleotide. The chain couples TRBV12-3 or TRBV12-4 to TRBJ2-7; D remains ambiguous. The CDR3 runs 14 residues. V gave up 5 bases and J gave up 7 bases, with 18 bases separating them. In DNA form, the CDR3 reads TGTGCCAGCAGTCCAGCCCCGAGGTACAATGAGCAGTACTTC. This codes for CASSPAPRYNEQYF.

The J gene is TRBJ2-3, the V gene TRBV20-1, with 12 bases identical to TRBD2. Trimming removed 6 bases from V and 2 bases from J; junction bases left unmatched: 6. CDR1 and CDR2 from the germline V gene are DFQATT and SNEGSKA (reference sequence). This CDR3 region has 15 residues. The CDR3 DNA is TGCAGTGCACCTGGGACTAGCGGGTTCACAGATACGCAGTATTTT. This translates into CSAPGTSGFTDTQYF.

This clonotype was observed a handful of times. The chain is built from TRBV5-1 and TRBJ2-5; 7 bases align to TRBD1. The junction had 7 bases not matched to a gene; V was cut back by 0 bases and J by 5 bases. The CDR3 sequence is 15 residues long. Germline CDR1 is SGHRS and CDR2 is YFSETQ. The CDR3 protein is CASSLGQGDAETQYF. The CDR3 bases are TGCGCCAGCAGCTTGGGACAGGGAGACGCCGAGACCCAGTACTTC.

The rearrangement joins TRBV9 to TRBJ2-7, with 8 bases that match TRBD1. This CDR3 has 16 amino acids. V was clipped by 3 bases and J by 0 bases; unmatched bases: 8. Germline assignment: CDR1 SGDLS and CDR2 YYNGEE. The chain's CDR3 is CASSEPRTGSSYEQYF. The DNA for the CDR3 is TGTGCCAGCAGCGAACCTCGGACAGGGTCCTCCTACGAGCAGTACTTC.

There are a few counts of this clonotype. V and J are TRBV5-5 and TRBJ2-7; TRBD1 is a possible D gene (6 bases). V lost 7 bases and J 3 bases, leaving 20 bases between the germline ends. The CDR3 loop spans 15 amino acids. CDR1 is SGHKS, CDR2 YYEKEE, per germline (reference sequence). This CDR3 is CASSVNRAVNYEQYF. In DNA, the CDR3 is TGTGCCAGCTCCGTTAACAGGGCCGTAAACTACGAGCAGTACTTC.

The rearrangement uses TRBV7-3 and TRBJ1-1; possible D gene TRBD1, 5 bases. The germline CDR1 and CDR2 sequences are SGHTA and FQGTGA. The CDR3 consists of 14 residues. V lost 5 bases to trimming and J lost 6 bases, with 16 bases between them. CDR3: CASSPDRPPAEAFF. Written as DNA, the CDR3 is TGTGCCAGCAGCCCCGACAGACCTCCGGCTGAAGCTTTCTTT.

V usage is TRBV15 and J usage is TRBJ1-5; possibly TRBD1 for D (5 bases). The CDR3 length is 17 residues. Germline lookup yields CDR1 LNHNV and CDR2 YYDKDF (reference sequence). Between the trimmed V and J ends, which lost 0 bases and 4 bases, there was a span of 16 bases. Here the CDR3 DNA reads TGTGCCACCAGCAGAGAAGGTCCGGGGGGGGTGAATCAGCCCCAGCATTTT. It is translated as CATSREGPGGVNQPQHF.

This chain uses TRBV28 with TRBJ2-7; tentatively, D is TRBD1 (5 bases). The germline V gene encodes CDR1 MDHEN and CDR2 SYDVKM. Trimming cost V 5 bases and J 2 bases, with 13 bases left between them. This CDR3 is built from 14 residues. Here the CDR3 reads CASSGVQGPYEQYF. CDR3 coding DNA: TGTGCCAGCAGTGGGGTGCAGGGTCCCTACGAGCAGTACTTC.

The CDR3 DNA reads as TGTGCCAGCAGCTGGGAGGAAAACATTCAGTACTTC. This gives the protein CASSWEENIQYF. J is TRBJ2-4 and V is TRBV7-8, with D possibly matching TRBD2 (6 bases). The V gene's germline CDR1 is SGHVS and CDR2 FQNEAQ. V was trimmed by 4 bases and J by 5 bases, leaving 6 bases between them. The CDR3 has 12 amino acids.

This chain joins TRBV27 and TRBJ2-1, with D possibly being TRBD1 or TRBD2 (5 bases each). The V gene lost 5 bases and the J gene lost 10 bases, with 21 bases spanning the gap. This CDR3 has 15 residues. Per the germline V gene, CDR1 is MNHEY and CDR2 is SMNVEV (reference sequence). The CDR3: CASSPGTLRGAEQFF. Written as DNA, the CDR3 is TGTGCCAGCAGTCCAGGGACGTTAAGAGGGGCCGAGCAGTTCTTC.

This clonotype was seen repeatedly, ten times or more. The chain links TRBV5-1 to TRBJ2-7; tentative D call: TRBD1 (5 bases). The CDR3 spans 13 residues. The V and J ends lost 4 bases and 2 bases respectively, with 10 bases between them. Per the germline V gene, CDR1 is SGHRS and CDR2 is YFSETQ. CDR3 sequence: CASSLDSPYEQYF. The CDR3 nucleotides are TGCGCCAGCAGCCTCGACAGTCCCTACGAGCAGTACTTC.

This clonotype was counted a single time. The CDR3 region has the DNA TGTGCCAGCTCTCCGTTTCTGCAAGAGACCCAGTACTTC. It yields the protein CASSPFLQETQYF. The chain joins TRBV2 to TRBJ2-5; D is undetermined. Trimming stripped 8 bases from V and 2 bases from J, with 12 bases between. The CDR3 runs to 13 residues. Looked up from germline, CDR1 is SNHLY and CDR2 is FYNNEI.

The chain uses TRBV20-1 and TRBJ1-5; 12 bases are a match to TRBD1. Germline V lookup: CDR1 DFQATT, CDR2 SNEGSKA (reference sequence). The CDR3 runs 16 residues. The V gene end was trimmed by 6 bases and the J gene end by 4 bases; junction bases not matched to a gene: 10. This chain's CDR3 is CSAAPGTGGMNQPQHF. Written as DNA, the CDR3 is TGCAGTGCCGCCCCAGGGACAGGGGGCATGAATCAGCCCCAGCATTTT.

This clonotype appeared a few times. DNA of the CDR3: TGTGCCAGCAGTCCGGTTCCGGGACCGAATTACAATGAGCAGTTCTTC. Translated: CASSPVPGPNYNEQFF. The rearrangement uses TRBV6-1 and TRBJ2-1; D is possibly TRBD1 or TRBD2 (5 bases each). V lost 5 bases, J lost 4 bases, and 18 bases lay in between. Germline CDR1 MNHNS, CDR2 SASEGT. There are 16 residues in the CDR3.